The 29 T cell receptor beta chains below come from one sample, sequenced in a study of blood T cells in healthy people across ages. Sample-barcoded 5' priming and a J-beta primer mix drove a second PCR of 7 to 11 cycles. TCRdb fed the 5' RACE reads into MiXCR, producing one record per CDR3 protein. The data show over 1,500,000 distinct CDR3 sequences, with roughly 43% seen just once and under 25% held by the top ten. The sample comprised blood. These receptors were taken from a human donor in good health.

The chain joins TRBV9 to TRBJ2-3; no clear D. CDR1 and CDR2 from the germline V gene are SGDLS and YYNGEE. V lost 0 bases and J lost 0, with 8 bases in between. The CDR3 length is 15 residues. CDR3 sequence: CASSVGHSSTDTQYF. In DNA, the CDR3 is TGTGCCAGCAGCGTAGGACACTCTAGCACAGATACGCAGTATTTT.

In DNA, the CDR3 is TGTGCCAGCAGTCGCCTGAGCCCTCCCAGTGGCTACACCTTC. Residues: CASSRLSPPSGYTF. This chain uses TRBV27 with TRBJ1-2; D not certain. Germline CDR1 is MNHEY and CDR2 is SMNVEV (reference sequence). The CDR3 loop spans 14 amino acids. V gave up 5 bases and J gave up 7 bases, with 17 bases separating them.

The chain links TRBV5-1 to TRBJ2-3, with 10 bases fitting TRBD2. Germline assignment: CDR1 SGHRS and CDR2 YFSETQ. The CDR3 loop spans 16 amino acids. V gave up 3 bases and J gave up 0 bases; unmatched junction bases: 4. In DNA, the CDR3 is TGCGCCAGCAGCTCCGGACTAGCGGTTAGCACAGATACGCAGTATTTT. It codes for CASSSGLAVSTDTQYF.

This chain uses TRBV15 with TRBJ1-5; the D is unclear. V dropped 3 bases and J dropped 6 bases, with 12 bases sitting between them. CDR3 length equals 14 residues. Germline V gives CDR1 LNHNV, CDR2 YYDKDF (reference sequence). The chain's CDR3 is CATSSGSVGQPQHF. For the CDR3, the DNA is TGTGCCACCAGCAGTGGATCGGTAGGTCAGCCCCAGCATTTT.

The chain has TRBV11-2 and TRBJ2-2; D not resolved. Trimming left V 1 base short and J 6 bases short, with 9 bases between. Germline V gene sequence: CDR1 SGHAT, CDR2 FQNNGV. This CDR3 contains 14 residues. Here the CDR3 reads CASSLGAGSGELFF. The CDR3 DNA follows: TGTGCCAGCAGCTTAGGTGCAGGTTCCGGGGAGCTGTTTTTT.

This clonotype was picked up a small number of times. This chain uses TRBV4-1 with TRBJ1-2; D might be TRBD1 (5 bases). Germline CDR1 and CDR2: MGHRA and YSYEKL. Trimming left V 2 bases short and J 3 bases short, with 10 bases between. The CDR3 runs to 14 residues. The CDR3 DNA follows: TGCGCCAGCAGCCAACGGGGGGATTACTATGGCTACACCTTC. Its translation is CASSQRGDYYGYTF.

The V call is TRBV24-1, the J call TRBJ1-1, with 7 positions matching TRBD1. The V and J ends lost 5 bases and 4 bases, in that order; junction bases with no gene match: 3. The CDR3 sequence is 13 residues long. Germline-derived CDR1 and CDR2 are KGHDR and SFDVKD. The DNA of the CDR3 is TGTGCCACCAGTGGGGCAGGGGGCACTGAAGCTTTCTTT. Its protein product is CATSGAGGTEAFF.

V is TRBV7-2 and J is TRBJ2-1; a possible D gene is TRBD2 (7 bases). Trimming pared 5 bases from V and 5 bases from J, leaving 13 bases between. Germline lookup yields CDR1 SGHTA and CDR2 FQGNSA. The CDR3 length is 14 residues. The CDR3 sequence is CASSRRGANNEQFF. The CDR3, as DNA: TGTGCCAGCAGCCGACGGGGGGCCAACAATGAGCAGTTCTTC.

This clonotype has a handful of counts. V and J are TRBV20-1 and TRBJ1-1; a possible D gene is TRBD1 (5 bases). Between the trimmed V and J ends, which lost 5 bases and 0 bases, there was a span of 10 bases. Germline loops: CDR1 DFQATT, CDR2 SNEGSKA (reference sequence). CDR3 length: 13 residues. DNA of the CDR3: TGCAGTGCTCGTGGACACTTGAACACTGAAGCTTTCTTT. Protein product: CSARGHLNTEAFF.

The chain has TRBV9 and TRBJ2-1; D unresolved. Per germline, CDR1 SGDLS and CDR2 YYNGEE. The length of the CDR3 is 17 residues. Trimming shortened V by 0 bases and J by 0 bases, and 13 bases separated the two germline ends. The CDR3, as DNA: TGTGCCAGCAGCGTAGCTACGGCGTTGAGCTCCTACAATGAGCAGTTCTTC. Translating gives CASSVATALSSYNEQFF.

The V and J genes are TRBV12-3 or TRBV12-4 and TRBJ1-4; possibly TRBD1 for D (6 bases). This CDR3 region has 15 residues. V lost 5 bases, J lost 3 bases, and 13 bases lay in between. Written as DNA, the CDR3 is TGTGCCAGCAGTCACCGGACAGAACCTAATGAAAAACTGTTTTTT. Translating it yields CASSHRTEPNEKLFF.

This clonotype was observed a handful of times. The chain is built from TRBV2 and TRBJ1-2, with TRBD1 matching 8 bases. The CDR3 runs 15 residues. With 5 bases clipped from V and 3 bases from J, the junction kept 8 bases outside the gene matches. Germline loops: CDR1 SNHLY, CDR2 FYNNEI. In DNA form, the CDR3 reads TGTGCCAGCAGTTCCTCAGGGGGCGCAGACTATGGCTACACCTTC. Its protein is CASSSSGGADYGYTF.

This sequence joins TRBV13 and TRBJ1-2; D might be TRBD1 (5 bases). The CDR3 runs 16 residues. Trimming stripped 2 bases from V and 1 base from J, with 14 bases between. Germline V CDR1 and CDR2: PRHDT, FYEKMQ (reference sequence). CDR3 loop: CASSLSRSGSNYGYTF. CDR3 coding DNA: TGTGCCAGCAGCTTAAGTCGGTCAGGGAGTAACTATGGCTACACCTTC.

A few counts support this clonotype. The CDR3 DNA reads as TGCGCCAGCAGCTTGGCCGGGGGGAGAGCCGTCGATGGCTACACCTTC. Amino acid sequence: CASSLAGGRAVDGYTF. This chain links TRBV5-1 with TRBJ1-2; D may be TRBD1 (5 bases). V was cut by 0 bases and J by 6 bases, with 18 bases left in between. The germline gives CDR1 SGHRS, CDR2 YFSETQ. The length of the CDR3 is 16 residues.

The chain carries TRBV7-2 and TRBJ2-1, with TRBD2 identical over 10 bases. The CDR3 sequence is 17 residues long. The V and J ends lost 6 bases and 3 bases, in that order; junction bases with no gene match: 11. Looked up from germline, CDR1 is SGHTA and CDR2 is FQGNSA. Written as DNA, the CDR3 is TGTGCCAGCAGTTCCAAAAGCGGGGGGGTAATCTACAATGAGCAGTTCTTC. Translation gives CASSSKSGGVIYNEQFF.

Concerning this clonotype itself: One end of the junction is discordant with germline, which a read error may explain. V gene TRBV29-1 combines with J gene TRBJ2-7, with D tentatively TRBD1 (7 bases). The CDR3 consists of 14 residues. CDR1 is SQVTM and CDR2 is ANQGSEA in the germline V gene. The CDR3 DNA is TGCGGCGTCGCCCGACAGGGCGGGACCTACGAGCAGTACTTC. Protein: CGVARQGGTYEQYF.

The CDR3 bases are TGCAGTGCCCTAGGAGGGGAGGGCTATGGCTACACCTTC. It yields the protein CSALGGEGYGYTF. The chain recombines TRBV20-1 with TRBJ1-2; a possible D gene is TRBD1 (5 bases). Trimming cost V 6 bases and J 4 bases, with 15 bases left between them. Per germline, CDR1 DFQATT and CDR2 SNEGSKA (reference sequence). The CDR3 covers 13 residues.

In this sample, this clonotype turned up a few times. This chain uses TRBV7-3 with TRBJ1-5, with D uncertain. Germline V gene lookup returns CDR1 SGHTA and CDR2 FQGTGA. The CDR3 has 13 residues. The V gene lost 2 bases and the J gene lost 7 bases, with 9 bases spanning the gap. The CDR3 here is CASSLDMDQPQHF. The CDR3, as DNA: TGTGCCAGCAGCTTAGACATGGACCAGCCCCAGCATTTT.

This clonotype was seen a handful of times. The genes are TRBV12-3 or TRBV12-4 and TRBJ2-3; no firm D call. V dropped 4 bases and J dropped 5 bases, with 10 bases sitting between them. This CDR3 has 13 residues. The chain's CDR3 is CASSSSGLDTQYF. CDR3 bases: TGTGCCAGCAGTTCCTCAGGATTAGATACGCAGTATTTT.

J is TRBJ1-4 and V is TRBV5-1; no clear D. The CDR3 consists of 13 residues. Germline values: CDR1 SGHRS, CDR2 YFSETQ. V was shortened by 5 bases and J by 8 bases, with 13 bases between the two germline ends. The CDR3 protein is CASRGILREKLFF. The CDR3 nucleotides read TGCGCCAGCAGGGGCATCTTACGGGAAAAACTGTTTTTT.

As to this clonotype: One end of the junction varies from germline; a read error may be responsible. The chain combines TRBV20-1 with TRBJ2-1, with TRBD2 as a possible D gene (7 bases). Germline V gene sequence: CDR1 DFQATT, CDR2 SNEGSKA (reference sequence). This CDR3 contains 12 residues. The CDR3 sequence is CSLGGGYNEQFF. The CDR3 DNA follows: TGCAGCCTAGGGGGGGGGTACAATGAACAGTTCTTC.

This rearrangement joins TRBV28 to TRBJ2-3; D might be TRBD1 or TRBD2, each matching 5 bases. CDR1 MDHEN and CDR2 SYDVKM come from the germline V gene. CDR3 length: 10 residues. This CDR3 reads CASEGFTQYF. The CDR3 coding sequence is TGTGCTAGCGAGGGGTTTACGCAGTATTTT. Supplemented by reference TRBV28 and TRBJ2-3, the full variable domain reads DVKVTQSSRYLVKRTGEKVFLECVQDMDHENMFWYRQDPGLGLRLIYFSYDVKMKEKGDIPEGYSVSREKKERFSLILESASTNQTSMYLCASEGFTQYFGPGTRLTVL.

This clonotype came up a few times. The chain is built from TRBV4-2 and TRBJ1-2; perhaps TRBD1 as D (6 bases). The length of the CDR3 is 14 residues. Trimming removed 0 bases from V and 6 bases from J, with 11 bases in between. The V gene's germline CDR1 is LGHNA and CDR2 YNFKEQ. CDR3 sequence (DNA): TGTGCCAGCAGCCAAGAAGGGGGTCGGAATGGCTACACCTTC. Residues: CASSQEGGRNGYTF.

In its sample, this clonotype was seen many times. The V gene is TRBV10-3, the J gene TRBJ2-7, with D uncertain. With 2 bases removed from V and 0 bases from J, the gap between germline ends came to 8 bases. The CDR3 spans 14 residues. Looked up from germline, CDR1 is ENHRY and CDR2 is SYGVKD. The CDR3 loop is CAISENWSSYEQYF. For the CDR3, the DNA is TGTGCCATCAGTGAGAACTGGAGCTCCTACGAGCAGTACTTC.

The chain recombines TRBV11-2 with TRBJ1-1; D gene unclear. Trimming removed 2 bases at V and 2 bases at J, with 12 bases between. The CDR3 totals 15 residues. Germline V gives CDR1 SGHAT, CDR2 FQNNGV. The CDR3 coding sequence is TGTGCCAGCAGCTTACGAGTACAGATTAACACTGAAGCTTTCTTT. It yields the protein CASSLRVQINTEAFF.

The chain carries TRBV5-1 and TRBJ2-3, with TRBD2 identical over 8 bases. This CDR3 is built from 15 residues. The V gene end was trimmed by 4 bases and the J gene end by 1 base; junction bases not matched to a gene: 5. The germline gives CDR1 SGHRS, CDR2 YFSETQ. The CDR3 reads CASSGGGLGTDTQYF. CDR3 sequence (DNA): TGCGCCAGCAGCGGAGGGGGACTAGGCACAGATACGCAGTATTTT. The complete variable domain, with remaining parts taken from reference TRBV5-1 and TRBJ2-3, reads KAGVTQTPRYLIKTRGQQVTLSCSPISGHRSVSWYQQTPGQGLQFLFEYFSETQRNKGNFPGRFSGRQFSNSRSEMNVSTLELGDSALYLCASSGGGLGTDTQYFGPGTRLTVL.

The chain joins TRBV7-2 to TRBJ2-7; a possible D gene is TRBD1 (6 bases). V dropped 1 base and J dropped 6 bases, with 25 bases sitting between them. The CDR3 contains 18 residues. Germline loops: CDR1 SGHTA, CDR2 FQGNSA. The DNA for the CDR3 is TGTACCAGCAGCTTAGATGGGACAAATCCCCTACTGTCCAGCGAGCAGTACTTC. This codes for CTSSLDGTNPLLSSEQYF.

The rearrangement links TRBV25-1 to TRBJ2-3, with 7 positions matching TRBD1. This CDR3 has 13 amino acids. Germline CDR1 and CDR2: MGHDK and SYGVNS. Germline trimming cut 7 bases from V and 4 bases from J; bases unmatched to any gene: 5. The DNA of the CDR3 is TGTGCCAGCAAAGGGGGCGACGCAGATACGCAGTATTTT. Translating it yields CASKGGDADTQYF. Filled out from reference TRBV25-1 and TRBJ2-3, the complete variable domain reads EADIYQTPRYLVIGTGKKITLECSQTMGHDKMYWYQQDPGMELHLIHYSYGVNSTEKGDLSSESTVSRIRTEHFPLTLESARPSHTSQYLCASKGGDADTQYFGPGTRLTVL.

The chain combines TRBV20-1 with TRBJ2-1; possible D gene TRBD1, 6 bases. V lost 7 bases, J lost 6 bases, and 19 bases lay in between. This CDR3 has 14 residues. Per the germline V gene, CDR1 is DFQATT and CDR2 is SNEGSKA (reference sequence). CDR3 in amino acids: CSGDDYARGNEQFF. The CDR3 DNA reads as TGCAGTGGCGACGATTACGCCAGGGGCAATGAGCAGTTCTTC.